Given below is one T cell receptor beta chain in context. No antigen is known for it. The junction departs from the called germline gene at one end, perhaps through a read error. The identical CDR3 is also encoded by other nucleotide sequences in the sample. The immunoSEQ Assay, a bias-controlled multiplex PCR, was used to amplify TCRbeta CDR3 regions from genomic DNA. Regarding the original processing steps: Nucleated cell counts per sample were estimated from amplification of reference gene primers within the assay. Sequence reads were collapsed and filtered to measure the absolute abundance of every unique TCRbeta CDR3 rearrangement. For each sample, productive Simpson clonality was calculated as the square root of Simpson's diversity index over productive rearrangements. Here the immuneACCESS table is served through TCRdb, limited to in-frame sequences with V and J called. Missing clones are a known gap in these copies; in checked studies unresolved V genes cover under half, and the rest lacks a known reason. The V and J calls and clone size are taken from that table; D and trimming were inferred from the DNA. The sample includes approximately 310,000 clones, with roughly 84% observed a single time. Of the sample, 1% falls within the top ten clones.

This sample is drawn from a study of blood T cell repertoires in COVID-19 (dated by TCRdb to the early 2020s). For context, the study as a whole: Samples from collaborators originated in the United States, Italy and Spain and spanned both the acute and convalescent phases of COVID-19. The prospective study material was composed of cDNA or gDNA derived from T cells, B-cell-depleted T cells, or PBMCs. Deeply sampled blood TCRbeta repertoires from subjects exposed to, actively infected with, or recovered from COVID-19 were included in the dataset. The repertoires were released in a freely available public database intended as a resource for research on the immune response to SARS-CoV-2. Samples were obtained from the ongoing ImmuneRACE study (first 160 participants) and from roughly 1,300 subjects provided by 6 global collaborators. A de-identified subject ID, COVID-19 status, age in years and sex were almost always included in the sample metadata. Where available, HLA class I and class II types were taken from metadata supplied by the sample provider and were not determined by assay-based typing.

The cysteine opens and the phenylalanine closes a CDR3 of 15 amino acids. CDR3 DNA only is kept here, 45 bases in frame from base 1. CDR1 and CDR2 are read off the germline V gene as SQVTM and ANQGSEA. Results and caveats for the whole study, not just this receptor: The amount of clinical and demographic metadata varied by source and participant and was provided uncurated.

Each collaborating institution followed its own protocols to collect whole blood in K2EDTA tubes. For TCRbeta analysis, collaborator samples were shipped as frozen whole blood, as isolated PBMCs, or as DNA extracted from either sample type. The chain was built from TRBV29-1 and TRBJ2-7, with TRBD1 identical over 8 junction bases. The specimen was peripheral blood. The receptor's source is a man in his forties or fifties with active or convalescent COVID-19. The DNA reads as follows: TGCAGCGTCTTAAGGGGGAGCCAGGGGGCCTATGAGCAGTACTTC. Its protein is CSVLRGSQGAYEQYF.